The sequence of this T cell receptor beta chain was determined in a study of T cell changes during pregnancy in multiple sclerosis (dated by TCRdb to the late 2010s). Looking at the study overall: In women with multiple sclerosis, the researchers looked at how the T cell repertoire shifted as pregnancy progressed.

A remark on this clone: The antigen it recognizes is unknown. Base-call qualities are not available, and no considerably larger clone is one nucleotide away.

Preparation of the library involved the immunoSEQ multiplex PCR assay. The table comes from immuneACCESS by way of TCRdb, which keeps in-frame sequences with V and J called. Part of the clones is missing from these tables; in studies checked, under half for an unresolved V gene and the rest for unknown reasons. This sample has 45,000 to 55,000 clones in its table, and about 90% of those were observed once. 1.4% to 1.5% of the sample rests with the top ten. V and J lose 4 bases and 6 bases, and a span of 13 bases separates them. Looking up the germline V gene (reference sequence) yields CDR1 MNHEY and CDR2 SMNVEV. The cysteine opens and the phenylalanine closes a CDR3 of 13 amino acids. Just CDR3 DNA is preserved here, 39 bases in frame from base 1.

The TCR originated in a female donor in good health, enrolled as a control in a pregnancy study. The specimen comprised peripheral blood, sampled in the first trimester of pregnancy. The sequence joins TRBV27 to TRBJ2-7; TRBD2 is a weak D gene call, 5 bases matching. The DNA sequence is given as TGTGCCAGCAGTTCCGGGGTTAACGGCGAGCAGTACTTC. It codes for CASSSGVNGEQYF.